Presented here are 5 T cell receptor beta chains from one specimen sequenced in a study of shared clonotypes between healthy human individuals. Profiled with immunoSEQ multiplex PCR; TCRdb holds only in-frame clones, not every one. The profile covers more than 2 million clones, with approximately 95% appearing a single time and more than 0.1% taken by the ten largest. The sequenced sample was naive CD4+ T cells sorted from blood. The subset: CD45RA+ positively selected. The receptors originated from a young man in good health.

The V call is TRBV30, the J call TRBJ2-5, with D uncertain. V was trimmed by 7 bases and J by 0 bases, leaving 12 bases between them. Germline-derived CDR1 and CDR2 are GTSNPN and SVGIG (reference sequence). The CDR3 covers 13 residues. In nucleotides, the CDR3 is TGTGCCTCAGGCCGGACCTACCAAGAGACCCAGTACTTC. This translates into CASGRTYQETQYF.

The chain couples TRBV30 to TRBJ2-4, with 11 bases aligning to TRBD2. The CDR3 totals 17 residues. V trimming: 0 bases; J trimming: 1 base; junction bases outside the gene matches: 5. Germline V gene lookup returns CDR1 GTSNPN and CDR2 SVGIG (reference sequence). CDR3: CAWSVSRTSGAKNIQYF. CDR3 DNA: TGTGCCTGGAGTGTTTCCCGGACTAGCGGGGCCAAAAACATTCAGTACTTC.

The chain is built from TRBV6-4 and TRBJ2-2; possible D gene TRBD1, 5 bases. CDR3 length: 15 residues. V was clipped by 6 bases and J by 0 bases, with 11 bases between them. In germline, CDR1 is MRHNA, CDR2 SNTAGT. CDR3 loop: CASSEQVTNTGELFF. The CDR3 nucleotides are TGTGCCAGCAGCGAACAGGTTACGAACACCGGGGAGCTGTTTTTT.

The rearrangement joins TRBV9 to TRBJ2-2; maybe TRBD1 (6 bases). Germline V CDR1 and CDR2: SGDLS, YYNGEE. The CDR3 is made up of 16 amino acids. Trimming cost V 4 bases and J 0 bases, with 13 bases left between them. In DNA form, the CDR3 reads TGTGCCAGCAGCATCCGGGACACAACGAACACCGGGGAGCTGTTTTTT. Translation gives CASSIRDTTNTGELFF.

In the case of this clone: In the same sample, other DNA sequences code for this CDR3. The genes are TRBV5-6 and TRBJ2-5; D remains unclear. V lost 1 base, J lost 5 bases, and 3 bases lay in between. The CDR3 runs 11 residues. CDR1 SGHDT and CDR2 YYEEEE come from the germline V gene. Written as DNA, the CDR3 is TGTGCCAGCAGCTTGATGGAGACCCAGTACTTC. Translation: CASSLMETQYF.